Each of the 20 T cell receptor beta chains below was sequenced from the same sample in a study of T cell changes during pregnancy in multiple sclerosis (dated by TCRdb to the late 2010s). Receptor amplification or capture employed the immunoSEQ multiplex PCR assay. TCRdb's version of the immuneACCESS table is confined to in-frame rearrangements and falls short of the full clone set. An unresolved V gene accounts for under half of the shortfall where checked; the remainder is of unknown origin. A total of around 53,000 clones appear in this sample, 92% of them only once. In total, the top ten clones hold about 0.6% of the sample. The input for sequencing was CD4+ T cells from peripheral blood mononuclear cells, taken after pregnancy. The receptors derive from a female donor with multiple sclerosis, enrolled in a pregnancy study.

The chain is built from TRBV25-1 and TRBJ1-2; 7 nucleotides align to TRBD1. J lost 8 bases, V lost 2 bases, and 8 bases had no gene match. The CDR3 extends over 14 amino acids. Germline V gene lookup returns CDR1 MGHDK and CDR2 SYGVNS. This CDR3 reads CASSERTGVSGYTF. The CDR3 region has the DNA TGTGCCAGCAGTGAAAGGACAGGTGTGAGCGGCTACACCTTC.

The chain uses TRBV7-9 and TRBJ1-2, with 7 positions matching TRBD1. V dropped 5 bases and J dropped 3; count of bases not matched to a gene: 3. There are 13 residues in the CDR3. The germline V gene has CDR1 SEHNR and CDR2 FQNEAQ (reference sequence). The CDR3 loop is CASSPGQYYGYTF. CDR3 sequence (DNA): TGTGCCAGCAGCCCGGGACAGTACTATGGCTACACCTTC.

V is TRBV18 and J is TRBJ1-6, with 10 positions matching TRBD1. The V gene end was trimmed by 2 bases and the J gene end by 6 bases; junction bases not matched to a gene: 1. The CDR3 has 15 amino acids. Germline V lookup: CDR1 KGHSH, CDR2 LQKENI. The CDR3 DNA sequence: TGTGCCAGCTCACCAGGACAGGGGGGTAATTCACCCCTCCACTTT. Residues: CASSPGQGGNSPLHF.

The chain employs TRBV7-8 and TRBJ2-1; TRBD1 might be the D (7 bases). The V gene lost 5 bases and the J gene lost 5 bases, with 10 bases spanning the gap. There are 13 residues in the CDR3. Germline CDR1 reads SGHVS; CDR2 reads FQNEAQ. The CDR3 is CASSQGGNNEQFF. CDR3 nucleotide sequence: TGTGCCAGCAGCCAGGGGGGTAACAATGAGCAGTTCTTC.

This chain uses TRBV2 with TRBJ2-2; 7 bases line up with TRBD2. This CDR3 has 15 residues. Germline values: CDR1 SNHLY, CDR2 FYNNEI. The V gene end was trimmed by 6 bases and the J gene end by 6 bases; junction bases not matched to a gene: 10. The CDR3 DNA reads TGTGCCAGCAGGATAGGGGCGGGGGTCCCCGGGGAGCTGTTTTTT. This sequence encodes CASRIGAGVPGELFF.

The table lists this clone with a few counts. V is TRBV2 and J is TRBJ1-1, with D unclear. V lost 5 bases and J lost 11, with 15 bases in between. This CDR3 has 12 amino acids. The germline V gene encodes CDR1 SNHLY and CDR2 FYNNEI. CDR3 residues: CASSFGESYAFF. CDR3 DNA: TGTGCCAGCAGTTTCGGTGAATCCTACGCTTTCTTT.

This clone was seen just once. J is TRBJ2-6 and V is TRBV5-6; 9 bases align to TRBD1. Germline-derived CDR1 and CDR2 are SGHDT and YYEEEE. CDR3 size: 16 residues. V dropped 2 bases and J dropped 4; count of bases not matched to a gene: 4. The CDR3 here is CASSLQGARGANVLTF. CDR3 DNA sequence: TGTGCCAGCAGCTTACAGGGGGCGCGCGGGGCCAACGTCCTGACTTTC.

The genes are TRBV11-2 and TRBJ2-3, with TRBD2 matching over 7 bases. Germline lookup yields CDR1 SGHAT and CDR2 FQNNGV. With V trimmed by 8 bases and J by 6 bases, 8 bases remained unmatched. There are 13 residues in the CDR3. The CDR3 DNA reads TGTGCCAGCCGACGGAGCGGGGCCGATACGCAGTATTTT. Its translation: CASRRSGADTQYF.

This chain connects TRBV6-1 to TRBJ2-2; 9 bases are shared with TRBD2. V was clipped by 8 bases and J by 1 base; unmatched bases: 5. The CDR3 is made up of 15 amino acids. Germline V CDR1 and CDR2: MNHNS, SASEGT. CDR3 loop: CASRRGGGNTGELFF. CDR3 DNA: TGTGCCAGCCGGCGGGGGGGCGGGAACACCGGGGAGCTGTTTTTT.

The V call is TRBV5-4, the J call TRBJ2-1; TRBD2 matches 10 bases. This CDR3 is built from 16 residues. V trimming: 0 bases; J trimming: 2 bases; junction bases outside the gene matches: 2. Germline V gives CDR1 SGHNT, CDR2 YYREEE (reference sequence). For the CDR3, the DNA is TGTGCCAGCAGCTTGGGAGCGGGGGGGACCTACAATGAGCAGTTCTTC. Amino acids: CASSLGAGGTYNEQFF.

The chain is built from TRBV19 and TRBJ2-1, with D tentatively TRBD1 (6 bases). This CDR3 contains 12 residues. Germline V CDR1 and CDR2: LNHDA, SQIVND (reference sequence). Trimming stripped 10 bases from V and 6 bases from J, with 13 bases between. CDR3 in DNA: TGTGCCATCGGGACAAATGTCAATGAGCAGTTCTTC. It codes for CAIGTNVNEQFF.

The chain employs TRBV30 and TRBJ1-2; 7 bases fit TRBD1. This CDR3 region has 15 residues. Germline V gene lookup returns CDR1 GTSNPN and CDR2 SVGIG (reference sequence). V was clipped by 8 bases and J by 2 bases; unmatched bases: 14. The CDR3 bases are TGTGCCCTTACGGGACAGCCCTCTGGAAACTATGGCTACACCTTC. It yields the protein CALTGQPSGNYGYTF.

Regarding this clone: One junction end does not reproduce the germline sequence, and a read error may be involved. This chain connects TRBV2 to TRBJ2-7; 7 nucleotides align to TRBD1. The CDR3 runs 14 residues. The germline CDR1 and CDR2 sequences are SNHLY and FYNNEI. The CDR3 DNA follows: TGTGCCAGCAGCGAAGACAGGGCTCTCGACGAGCAGTACTTC. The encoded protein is CASSEDRALDEQYF.

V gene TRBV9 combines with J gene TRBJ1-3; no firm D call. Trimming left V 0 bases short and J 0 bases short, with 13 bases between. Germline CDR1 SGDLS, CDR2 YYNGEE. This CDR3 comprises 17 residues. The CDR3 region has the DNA TGTGCCAGCAGCGTAGACCCCCCACAGAGCTCTGGAAACACCATATATTTT. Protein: CASSVDPPQSSGNTIYF.

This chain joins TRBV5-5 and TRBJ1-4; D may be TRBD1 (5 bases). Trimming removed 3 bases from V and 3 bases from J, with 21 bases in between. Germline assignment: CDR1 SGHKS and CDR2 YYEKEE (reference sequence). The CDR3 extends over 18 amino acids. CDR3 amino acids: CASSSPDLGRGANEKLFF. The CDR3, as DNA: TGTGCCAGCAGCTCGCCTGACCTTGGGAGGGGAGCTAATGAAAAACTGTTTTTT.

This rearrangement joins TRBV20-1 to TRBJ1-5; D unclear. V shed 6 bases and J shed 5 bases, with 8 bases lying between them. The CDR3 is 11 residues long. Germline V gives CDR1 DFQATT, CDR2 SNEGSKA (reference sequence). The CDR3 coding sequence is TGCAGTGCCCGCGGAGATCAGCCCCAGCATTTT. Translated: CSARGDQPQHF.

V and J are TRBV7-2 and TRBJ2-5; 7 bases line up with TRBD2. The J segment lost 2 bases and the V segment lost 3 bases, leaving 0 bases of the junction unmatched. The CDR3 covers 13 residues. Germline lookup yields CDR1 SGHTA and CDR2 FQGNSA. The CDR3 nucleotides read TGTGCCAGCAGCTTGGGACTACAAGAGACCCAGTACTTC. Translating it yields CASSLGLQETQYF.

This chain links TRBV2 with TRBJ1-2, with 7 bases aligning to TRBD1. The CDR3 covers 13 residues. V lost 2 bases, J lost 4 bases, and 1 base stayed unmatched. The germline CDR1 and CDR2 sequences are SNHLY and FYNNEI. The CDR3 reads CASSEPGGYGYTF. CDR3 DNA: TGTGCCAGCAGTGAACCAGGGGGCTATGGCTACACCTTC.

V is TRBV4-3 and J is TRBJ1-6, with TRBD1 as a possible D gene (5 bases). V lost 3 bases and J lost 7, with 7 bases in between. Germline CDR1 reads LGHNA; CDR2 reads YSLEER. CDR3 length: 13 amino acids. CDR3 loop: CASSQTVNSPLHF. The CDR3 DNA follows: TGCGCCAGCAGCCAGACAGTAAATTCACCCCTCCACTTT.

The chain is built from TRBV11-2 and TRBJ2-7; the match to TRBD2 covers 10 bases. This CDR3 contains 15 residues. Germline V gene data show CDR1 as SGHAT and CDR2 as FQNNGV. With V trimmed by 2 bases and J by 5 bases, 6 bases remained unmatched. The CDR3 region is CASSLTAGGPNEQYF. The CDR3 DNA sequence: TGTGCCAGCAGCTTAACAGCGGGGGGGCCTAACGAGCAGTACTTC.